The T cell receptor beta chain described here comes from a study of blood T cells in healthy people across ages. On the study more broadly: Capture via template switching afforded approximately one barcoded beta molecule per two T cells. Study observations and caveats: Diversity estimates drawn from one million T cells were deemed underestimates.

A second PCR, run for about 7 to 12 cycles, used a sample-barcoded 5' primer plus a J-beta primer mix. The authors tagged each cDNA molecule using a template-switch adaptor with 12 random nucleotides. TCRdb reprocessed the 5' RACE reads via MiXCR and lists one record per CDR3 protein. The sample lists 1,100,000 or so distinct CDR3 sequences, 40% to 50% occurring once. The CDR3 sequence is 14 residues long. The germline V gene encodes CDR1 SGHDN and CDR2 FVKESK. V was cut by 4 bases and J by 3 bases, with 13 bases left in between. This clonotype turned up a few times. Its antigen is still unknown. The V and J genes are TRBV14 and TRBJ2-7; D ambiguous. This clonotype originated in a woman aged 55-70 years in good health. The specimen was blood. CDR3 nucleotide sequence: TGTGCCAGCAGCCTAGGTCGGCTAGTCTACGAGCAGTACTTC. It is translated as CASSLGRLVYEQYF. Full variable domain (outside the CDR3, taken from reference TRBV14 and TRBJ2-7): EAGVTQFPSHSVIEKGQTVTLRCDPISGHDNLYWYRRVMGKEIKFLLHFVKESKQDESGMPNNRFLAERTGGTYSTLKVQPAELEDSGVYFCASSLGRLVYEQYFGPGTRLTVT.